The rows below give T cell receptor beta chains drawn from one sample of a study of cytomegalovirus exposure and HLA in healthy donors. Using immunoSEQ multiplex PCR, the repertoire was profiled, and TCRdb retains in-frame clones only, with some absent. Among under 100,000 clones, 63% were seen once, and the ten largest hold approximately 16%. The sample consisted of PBMCs. Receptor source: a woman aged 40 to 50 in good health and CMV-seropositive. Each CDR3 is given with its conserved first and last residue. The D gene is left open where the match is weak. Rows give clone size only sometimes, using once, few, many, or a class for an expanded clone.

TRBJ2-7	TRBV2	TRBD2	.	CASSETPSGLYEQYF	TGTGCCAGCAGTGAAACCCCTAGCGGGCTGTACGAGCAGTACTTC
TRBJ1-1	TRBV7-2	.	.	CASNLTSVGRAFF	TGTGCCAGCAACTTAACCTCGGTAGGCAGGGCTTTCTTT
TRBJ2-3	TRBV7-9	TRBD1	.	CASSRYKGQGTDTQYF	TGTGCCAGCAGCCGTTATAAAGGACAGGGTACAGATACGCAGTATTTT
TRBJ2-2	TRBV19	.	.	CASRGQSATGELFF	TGTGCCAGTAGGGGTCAAAGCGCAACCGGGGAGCTGTTTTTT
TRBJ2-1	TRBV28	.	.	CASSLKLDNEQFF	TGTGCCAGCAGTTTAAAATTAGACAATGAGCAGTTCTTC
TRBJ2-7	TRBV27	TRBD2	.	CASSERENSYEQYF	TGTGCCAGCAGTGAGCGGGAAAACTCATACGAGCAGTACTTC
TRBJ1-2	TRBV4-3	.	.	CASSQDYRPLRDYGYTF	TGCGCCAGCAGCCAAGACTATCGGCCTTTGCGGGACTATGGCTACACCTTC
TRBJ1-4	TRBV5-1	TRBD1	.	CASSKYQGATNEKLFF	TGCGCCAGCAGCAAGTATCAGGGGGCAACTAATGAAAAACTGTTTTTT
TRBJ1-2	TRBV5-6	.	.	CASSVSLGSSYGYTF	TGTGCCAGCAGCGTTTCGTTGGGCTCAAGCTATGGCTACACCTTC
TRBJ1-3	TRBV2	.	few	CASTGDIGNTIYF	TGTGCCAGCACAGGGGATATCGGAAACACCATATATTTT
TRBJ1-4	TRBV5-1	.	few	CASSLRGSNEKLFF	TGCGCCAGCAGCTTGAGGGGATCTAATGAAAAACTGTTTTTT
TRBJ1-5	TRBV27	.	few	CASSLAGSIYSNQPQHF	TGTGCCAGCAGTTTAGCGGGCAGCATTTATAGCAATCAGCCCCAGCATTTT
TRBJ1-1	TRBV27	.	few	CASSLSGAGNTEAFF	TGTGCCAGCAGTCTTTCAGGGGCGGGGAACACTGAAGCTTTCTTT
TRBJ2-2	TRBV7-2	.	.	CASSPGKGAGELFF	TGTGCCAGCAGCCCAGGGAAGGGGGCCGGGGAGCTGTTTTTT
TRBJ1-5	TRBV7-2	.	.	CASSLGGVNQPQHF	TGTGCCAGCAGCTTAGGAGGCGTTAATCAGCCCCAGCATTTT
TRBJ2-5	TRBV9	TRBD2	.	CASSVGIAGGPSSETQYF	TGTGCCAGCAGCGTAGGAATAGCGGGAGGGCCCTCGTCAGAGACCCAGTACTTC